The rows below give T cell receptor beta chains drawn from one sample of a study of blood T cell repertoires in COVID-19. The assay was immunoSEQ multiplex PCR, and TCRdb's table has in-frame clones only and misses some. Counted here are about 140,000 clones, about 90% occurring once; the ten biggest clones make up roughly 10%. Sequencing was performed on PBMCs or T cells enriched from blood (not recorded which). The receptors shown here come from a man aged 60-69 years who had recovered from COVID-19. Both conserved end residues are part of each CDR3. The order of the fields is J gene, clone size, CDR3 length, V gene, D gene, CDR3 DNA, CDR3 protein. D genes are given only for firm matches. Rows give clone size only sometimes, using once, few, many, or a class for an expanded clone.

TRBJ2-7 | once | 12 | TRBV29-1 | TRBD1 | TGCAGCGCCGGACAGGGGACCAACGAGCAGTACTTC | CSAGQGTNEQYF
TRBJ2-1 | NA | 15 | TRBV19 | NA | TGTGCCAGTAGTATACCAGGGATGAACCTCAATGAGCAGTTCTTC | CASSIPGMNLNEQFF
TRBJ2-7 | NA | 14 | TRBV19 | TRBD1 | TGTGCCAGTTCGACAGGGCCGAGATCCTACGAGCAGTACTTC | CASSTGPRSYEQYF
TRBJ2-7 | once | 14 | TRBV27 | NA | TGTGCCAGCAGTACTCTGACAATATCCCACGAGCAGTACTTC | CASSTLTISHEQYF
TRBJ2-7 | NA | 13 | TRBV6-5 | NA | TGTGCCAGCAGTTATCAGAGGACCTACGAGCAGTACTTC | CASSYQRTYEQYF
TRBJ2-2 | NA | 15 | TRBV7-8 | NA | TGTGCCAGCAGCCGAGGACAGTTGAACACCGGGGAGCTGTTTTTT | CASSRGQLNTGELFF
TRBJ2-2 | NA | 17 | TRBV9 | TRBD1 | TGTGCCAGCACCTCGAGCCCCGACAGGGTGAACACCGGGGAGCTGTTTTTT | CASTSSPDRVNTGELFF
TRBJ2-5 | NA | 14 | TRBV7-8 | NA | TGTGCCAGCAGCGCGAGGGGACTTGAGGGGACCCAGTACTTC | CASSARGLEGTQYF
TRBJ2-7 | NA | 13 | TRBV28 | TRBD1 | TGTGCCAGCAGACGACAGGGCCCCTACGAGCAGTACTTC | CASRRQGPYEQYF
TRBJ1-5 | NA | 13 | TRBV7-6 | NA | TGTGCCAGCAGCTTTGGCCGCAATCAGCCCCAGCATTTT | CASSFGRNQPQHF
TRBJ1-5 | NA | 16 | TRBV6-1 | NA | TGTGCCAGCAGTGACCCAGGGCAGGGTAGCAATCAGCCCCAGCATTTT | CASSDPGQGSNQPQHF
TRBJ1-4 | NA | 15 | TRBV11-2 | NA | TGTGCCAGCAGCCCAGGGTGGGTCGGGAATGAAAAACTGTTTTTT | CASSPGWVGNEKLFF
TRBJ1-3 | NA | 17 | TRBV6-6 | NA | TGTGCCAGCAGTCTGGGGCGACAGCCCCTCTCTGGAAACACCATATATTTT | CASSLGRQPLSGNTIYF
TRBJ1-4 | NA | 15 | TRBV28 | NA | TGTGCCAGCAGTTTCGTACAGGCGGCTAATGAAAAACTGTTTTTT | CASSFVQAANEKLFF
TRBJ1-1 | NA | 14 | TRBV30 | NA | TGTGCCTGGAGTGTATCAGGGGTGAACACTGAAGCTTTCTTT | CAWSVSGVNTEAFF
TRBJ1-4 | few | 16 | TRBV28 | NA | TGTGCCAGCACCTCCCCCGGGCCAGGCGGGAATGAAAAACTGTTTTTT | CASTSPGPGGNEKLFF
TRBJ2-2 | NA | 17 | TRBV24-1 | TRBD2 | TGTGCCACCAGTGATTATGCGGGAGGGATGAACACCGGGGAGCTGTTTTTT | CATSDYAGGMNTGELFF
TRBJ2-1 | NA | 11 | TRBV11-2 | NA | TGTGCCAGCAGCCGTTACAGTGAGCAGTTCTTC | CASSRYSEQFF
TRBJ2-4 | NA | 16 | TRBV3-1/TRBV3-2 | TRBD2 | TGTGCCAGCTCGACTAGCGCCATGGCTAAGAGGAGCATTCAGTACTTC | CASSTSAMAKRSIQYF
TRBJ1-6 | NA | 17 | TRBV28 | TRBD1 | TGTGCCAGCAGTTTAAGGACAGGGGGCTATGGTAATTCACCCCTCCACTTT | CASSLRTGGYGNSPLHF
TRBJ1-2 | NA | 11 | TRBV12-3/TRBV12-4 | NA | TGTGCCAGCAGTTTTCGGGGTGGCTACACCTTC | CASSFRGGYTF
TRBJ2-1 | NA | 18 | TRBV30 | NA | TGTGCCTGGACCGGGGGGGGGACTAAGGACAGGACCTTTGATGAGCAGTTCTTC | CAWTGGGTKDRTFDEQFF
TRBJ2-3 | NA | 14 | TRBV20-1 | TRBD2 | TGCAGTGCTAGTGCTAGCGGGGGAATAGATACGCAGTATTTT | CSASASGGIDTQYF
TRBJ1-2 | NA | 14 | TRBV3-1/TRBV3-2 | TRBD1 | TGTGCCAGCAGCCTAAGGGGACAGGTCTATGGCTACACCTTC | CASSLRGQVYGYTF
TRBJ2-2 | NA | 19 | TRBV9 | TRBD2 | TGTGCCAGCAGTACCGGGACTAGCGGGAGGGCTAGGAACACCGGGGAGCTGTTTTTT | CASSTGTSGRARNTGELFF
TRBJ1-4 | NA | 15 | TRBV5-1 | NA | TGCGCCAGCAGCTTGGCCTTGCGGGGAGGAGAAAAACTGTTTTTT | CASSLALRGGEKLFF
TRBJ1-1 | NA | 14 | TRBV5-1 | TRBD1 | TGCGCCAGCAGCCTCACTACAGGGGGATCTGAAGCTTTCTTT | CASSLTTGGSEAFF
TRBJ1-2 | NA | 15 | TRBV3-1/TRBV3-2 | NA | TGTGCCAGCAGCCCCGACGGGACACCTCGTTATGGCTACACCTTC | CASSPDGTPRYGYTF